The present T cell receptor beta chain was sequenced within a study of blood T cell dynamics during melanoma immunotherapy. In the study overall: Standard first-line treatment here was pembrolizumab or nivolumab plus ipilimumab in metastatic melanoma.

With V trimmed by 4 bases and J by 3 bases, 8 bases remained unmatched. Looked up from germline, CDR1 is MNHEY and CDR2 is SVGAGI. The CDR3 is 16 amino acids. Every bulk PBMC sample received the same 350 ng of DNA. The table came from immunoSEQ multiplex PCR; TCRdb's copy has only in-frame clones and leaves some out. The data contain several thousand clones, roughly 90% of them seen just once; the ten biggest clones take up about 31%. Time point described: week 3, after first cycle of checkpoint inhibitor. One draw preceded checkpoint blockade; another followed its first cycle at week 3. Patients with prior systemic cancer treatment, concomitant immunosuppressants, or other active malignancies were excluded.

The receptor comes from a human donor with melanoma. The source material was blood, sampled from a patient treated with checkpoint blockade. This chain links TRBV6-5 with TRBJ2-7; TRBD1 matches at 11 bases. For the CDR3, the DNA is TGTGCCAGCAGTTGGACAGGGGGCCTGGGGGGCTACGAGCAGTACTTC. Translated, it gives CASSWTGGLGGYEQYF.